This TCR beta chain is drawn from a study of T cell responses to AZD1222 COVID-19 vaccine. On this clone: Its antigen is unidentified.

CDR1 is SGHTA and CDR2 is FQGNSA in the germline V gene. This CDR3 is 16 amino acids long. V lost 7 bases and J 0 bases, leaving 17 bases between the germline ends. Study-wide findings and caveats: Repertoires were obtained solely post-peak T cell response. Close to half of spike-specific TCRs reportedly recognize unmutated variant regions. There were vaccine-associated CD4 TCRs across spike, dominant at 160-218 and 743-854.

Assay: immunoSEQ multiplex PCR; the TCRdb copy retains only in-frame clones and omits some. The profile covers some 120,000 clones, with 65% to 90% appearing a single time and more than 6.5% taken by the ten largest. The rearrangement joins TRBV7-2 to TRBJ2-3, with D maybe TRBD2 (5 bases). The sequence derives from an adult in good health. Sequenced material: peripheral blood, taken on day 0 of AZD1222 vaccination. CDR3 in DNA: TGTGCCAGCACTCCTTGGACGGGGAGTAGCACAGATACGCAGTATTTT. This translates into CASTPWTGSSTDTQYF.